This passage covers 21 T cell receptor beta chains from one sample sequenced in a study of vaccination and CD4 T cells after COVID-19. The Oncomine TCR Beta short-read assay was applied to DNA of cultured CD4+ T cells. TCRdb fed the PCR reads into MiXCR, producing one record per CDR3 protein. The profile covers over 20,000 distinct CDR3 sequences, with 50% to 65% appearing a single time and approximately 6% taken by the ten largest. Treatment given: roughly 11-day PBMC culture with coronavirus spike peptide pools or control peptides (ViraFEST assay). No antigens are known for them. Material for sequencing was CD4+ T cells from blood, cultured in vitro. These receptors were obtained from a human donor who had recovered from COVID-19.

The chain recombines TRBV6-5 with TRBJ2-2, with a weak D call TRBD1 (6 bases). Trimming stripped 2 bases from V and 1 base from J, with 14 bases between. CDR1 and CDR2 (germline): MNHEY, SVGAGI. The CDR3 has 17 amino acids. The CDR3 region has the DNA TGTGCCAGCAGTTACCGAGGGTTGACAGGGAACACCGGGGAGCTGTTTTTT. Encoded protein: CASSYRGLTGNTGELFF.

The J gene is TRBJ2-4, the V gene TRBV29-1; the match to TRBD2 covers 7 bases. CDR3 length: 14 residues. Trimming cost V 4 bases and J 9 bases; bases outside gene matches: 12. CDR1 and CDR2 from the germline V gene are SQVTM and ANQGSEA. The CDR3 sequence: CSVVGTAGSPIQYF. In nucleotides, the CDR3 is TGCAGCGTTGTAGGTACAGCGGGATCACCCATTCAGTACTTC.

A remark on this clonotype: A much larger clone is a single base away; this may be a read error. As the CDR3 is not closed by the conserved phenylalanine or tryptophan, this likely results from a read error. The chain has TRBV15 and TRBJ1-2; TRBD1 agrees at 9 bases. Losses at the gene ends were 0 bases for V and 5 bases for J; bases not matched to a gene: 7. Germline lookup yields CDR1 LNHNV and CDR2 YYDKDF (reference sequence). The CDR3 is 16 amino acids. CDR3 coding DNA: TGTGCCACCAGCAGAGATAGTTGGGACAGGGCATATGGCTACACCTCC. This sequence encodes CATSRDSWDRAYGYTS.

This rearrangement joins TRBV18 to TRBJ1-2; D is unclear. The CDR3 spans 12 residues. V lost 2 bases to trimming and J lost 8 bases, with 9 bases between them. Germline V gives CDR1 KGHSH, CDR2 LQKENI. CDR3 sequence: CASSPGDTGYTF. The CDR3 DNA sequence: TGTGCCAGCTCACCAGGAGACACGGGCTACACCTTC.

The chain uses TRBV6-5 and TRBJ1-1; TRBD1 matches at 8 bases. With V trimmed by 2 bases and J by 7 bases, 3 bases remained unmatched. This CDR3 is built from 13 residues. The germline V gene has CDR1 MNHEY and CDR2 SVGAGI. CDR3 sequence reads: CASSYRTGIEAFF. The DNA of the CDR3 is TGTGCCAGCAGTTACCGGACAGGGATTGAAGCTTTCTTT.

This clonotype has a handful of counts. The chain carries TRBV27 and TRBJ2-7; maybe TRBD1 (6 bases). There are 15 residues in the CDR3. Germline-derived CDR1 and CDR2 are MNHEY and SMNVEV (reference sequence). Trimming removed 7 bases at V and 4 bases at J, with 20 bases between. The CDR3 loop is CASKTSGARLYEQYF. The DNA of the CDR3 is TGTGCCAGCAAGACCTCAGGGGCTCGCCTTTACGAGCAGTACTTC.

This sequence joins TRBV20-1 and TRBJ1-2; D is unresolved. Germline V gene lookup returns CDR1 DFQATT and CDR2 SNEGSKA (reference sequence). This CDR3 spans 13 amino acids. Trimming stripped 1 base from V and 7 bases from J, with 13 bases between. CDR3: CSARAPGVRGYTF. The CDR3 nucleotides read TGCAGTGCTAGAGCCCCTGGGGTTCGTGGCTACACCTTC.

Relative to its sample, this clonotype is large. The CDR3 reads CASSRGGSYEQYF. The CDR3 DNA reads TGTGCCAGCAGCCGGGGGGGCTCCTACGAGCAGTACTTC. This chain joins TRBV6-1 and TRBJ2-7, with TRBD2 identical over 8 bases. The CDR3 length is 13 residues. Looked up from germline, CDR1 is MNHNS and CDR2 is SASEGT. Losses at the gene ends were 6 bases for V and 0 bases for J; bases not matched to a gene: 1.

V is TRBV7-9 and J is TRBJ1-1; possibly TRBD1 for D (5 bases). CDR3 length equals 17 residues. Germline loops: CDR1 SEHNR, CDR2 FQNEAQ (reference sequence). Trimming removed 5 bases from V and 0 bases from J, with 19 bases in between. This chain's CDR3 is CASSPGTLSVVNTEAFF. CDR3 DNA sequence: TGTGCCAGCAGCCCCGGGACGCTTTCTGTCGTGAACACTGAAGCTTTCTTT. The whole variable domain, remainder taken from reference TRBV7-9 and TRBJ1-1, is DTGVSQNPRHKITKRGQNVTFRCDPISEHNRLYWYRQTLGQGPEFLTYFQNEAQLEKSRLLSDRFSAERPKGSFSTLEIQRTEQGDSAMYLCASSPGTLSVVNTEAFFGQGTRLTVV.

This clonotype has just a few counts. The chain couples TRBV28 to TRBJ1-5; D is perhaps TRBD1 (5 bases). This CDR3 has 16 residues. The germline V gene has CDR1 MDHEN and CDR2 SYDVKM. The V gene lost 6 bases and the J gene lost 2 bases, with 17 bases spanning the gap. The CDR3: CASSQVPGVGNQPQHF. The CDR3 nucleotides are TGTGCCAGCAGCCAAGTCCCGGGGGTCGGCAATCAGCCCCAGCATTTT.

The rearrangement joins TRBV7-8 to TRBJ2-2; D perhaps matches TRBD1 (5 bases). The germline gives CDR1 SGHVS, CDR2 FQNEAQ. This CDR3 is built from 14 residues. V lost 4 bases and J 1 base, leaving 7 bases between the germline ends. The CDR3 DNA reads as TGTGCCAGCAGCTCAGGGCAGAACACCGGGGAGCTGTTTTTT. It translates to CASSSGQNTGELFF.

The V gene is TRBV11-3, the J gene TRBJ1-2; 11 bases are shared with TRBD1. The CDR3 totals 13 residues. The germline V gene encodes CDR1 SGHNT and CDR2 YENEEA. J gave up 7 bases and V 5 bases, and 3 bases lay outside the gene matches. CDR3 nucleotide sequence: TGTGCCAGCAGCCCGGGGACAGGGGGTGGCTACACCTTC. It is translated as CASSPGTGGGYTF.

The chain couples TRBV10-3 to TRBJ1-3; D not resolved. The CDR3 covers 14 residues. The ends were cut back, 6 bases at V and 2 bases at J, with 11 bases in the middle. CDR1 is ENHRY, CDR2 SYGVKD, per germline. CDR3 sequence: CAIRPGSTGNTIYF. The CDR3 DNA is TGTGCCATCAGACCGGGGAGCACTGGAAACACCATATATTTT.

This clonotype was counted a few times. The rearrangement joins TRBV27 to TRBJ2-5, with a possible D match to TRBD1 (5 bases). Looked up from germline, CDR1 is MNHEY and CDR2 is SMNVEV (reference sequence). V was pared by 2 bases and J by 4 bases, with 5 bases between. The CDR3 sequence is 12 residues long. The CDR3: CASSLRGETQYF. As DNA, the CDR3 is TGTGCCAGCAGTTTAAGGGGAGAGACCCAGTACTTC.

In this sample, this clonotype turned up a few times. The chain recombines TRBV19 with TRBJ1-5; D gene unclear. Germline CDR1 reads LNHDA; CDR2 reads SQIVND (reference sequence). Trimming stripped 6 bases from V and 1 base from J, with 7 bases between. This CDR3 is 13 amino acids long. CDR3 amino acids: CASSDQSNQPQHF. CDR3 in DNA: TGTGCCAGTAGCGATCAAAGCAATCAGCCCCAGCATTTT.

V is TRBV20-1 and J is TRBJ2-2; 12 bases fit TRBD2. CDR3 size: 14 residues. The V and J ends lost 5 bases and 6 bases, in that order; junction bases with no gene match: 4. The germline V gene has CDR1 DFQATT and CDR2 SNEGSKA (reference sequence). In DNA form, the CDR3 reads TGCAGTGCTGTGGGACTAGCGGGCCCCGGGGAGCTGTTTTTT. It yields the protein CSAVGLAGPGELFF.

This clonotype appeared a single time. The CDR3, as DNA: TGCAGCGTTGGGCAGGGAGGGGGCTACACCTTC. Translation gives CSVGQGGGYTF. The chain recombines TRBV29-1 with TRBJ1-2; D perhaps matches TRBD1 (5 bases). Trimming shortened V by 4 bases and J by 8 bases, and 11 bases separated the two germline ends. The CDR3 sequence is 11 residues long. The germline CDR1 and CDR2 sequences are SQVTM and ANQGSEA.

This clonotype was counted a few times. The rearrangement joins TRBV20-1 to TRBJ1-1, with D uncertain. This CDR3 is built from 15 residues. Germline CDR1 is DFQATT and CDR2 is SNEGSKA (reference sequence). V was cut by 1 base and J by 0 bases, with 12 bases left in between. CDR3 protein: CSARAAVGMNTEAFF. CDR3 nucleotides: TGCAGTGCTAGAGCCGCGGTTGGCATGAACACTGAAGCTTTCTTT.

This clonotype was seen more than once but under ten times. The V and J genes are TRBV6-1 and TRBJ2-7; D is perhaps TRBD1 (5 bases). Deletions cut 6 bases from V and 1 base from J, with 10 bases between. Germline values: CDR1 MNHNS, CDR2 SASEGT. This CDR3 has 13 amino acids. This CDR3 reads CASRARESYEQYF. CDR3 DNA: TGTGCCAGCAGAGCCAGGGAATCCTACGAGCAGTACTTC.

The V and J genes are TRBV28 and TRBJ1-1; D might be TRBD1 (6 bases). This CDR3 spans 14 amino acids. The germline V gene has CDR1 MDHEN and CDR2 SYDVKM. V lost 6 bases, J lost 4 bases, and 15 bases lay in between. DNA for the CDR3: TGTGCCAGCAGGAAGACAGGAGTAGTCACTGAAGCTTTCTTT. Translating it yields CASRKTGVVTEAFF. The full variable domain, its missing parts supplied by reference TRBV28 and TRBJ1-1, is DVKVTQSSRYLVKRTGEKVFLECVQDMDHENMFWYRQDPGLGLRLIYFSYDVKMKEKGDIPEGYSVSREKKERFSLILESASTNQTSMYLCASRKTGVVTEAFFGQGTRLTVV.

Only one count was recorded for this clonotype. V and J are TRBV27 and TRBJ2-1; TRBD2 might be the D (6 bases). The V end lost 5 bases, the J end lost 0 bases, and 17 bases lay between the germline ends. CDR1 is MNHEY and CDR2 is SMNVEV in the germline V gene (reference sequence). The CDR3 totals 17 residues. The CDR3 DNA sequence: TGTGCCAGCAGTAACCAGGAGGAGGGCCGCTCCTACAATGAGCAGTTCTTC. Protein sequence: CASSNQEEGRSYNEQFF.